The rows below give T cell receptor beta chains drawn from one sample of a study of T cell responses to AZD1222 COVID-19 vaccine. Repertoires were generated with immunoSEQ multiplex PCR, while TCRdb's copy carries only in-frame clones and drops some. The sample lists about 140,000 clones, about 86% seen once, with 3% to 4.5% in the top ten. Sequencing was performed on peripheral blood, taken on day 0 of AZD1222 vaccination. The origin of the receptors is an adult in good health. The CDR3 runs from the conserved cysteine through the conserved F or W. Each record gives: V gene, clone size, J gene, D gene, CDR3 protein, CDR3 DNA. A D gene is named only where the DNA matches it firmly. Size is omitted from some rows. Given values are once, few, many or a class for expanded clones.

TRBV23-1	NA	TRBJ2-7	NA	CASMFPLGRPCSYEQYF	TGCGCCAGCATGTTCCCCCTCGGGCGGCCATGCTCCTACGAGCAGTACTTC
TRBV20-1	few	TRBJ2-7	TRBD2	CSASPGGPLEQYF	TGCAGTGCTAGTCCGGGAGGGCCGTTAGAGCAGTACTTC
TRBV29-1	NA	TRBJ1-5	TRBD1	CSVCFEQGGRPQHF	TGCAGCGTTTGTTTCGAACAGGGGGGTCGGCCCCAGCATTTT
TRBV7-8	NA	TRBJ2-3	NA	CASSYDRITDTQYF	TGTGCCAGCAGCTACGACAGGATCACAGATACGCAGTATTTT
TRBV7-2	NA	TRBJ2-1	TRBD2	CASETAGGRKFF	TGTGCCAGCGAAACGGCGGGGGGAAGGAAGTTCTTC
TRBV6-2/TRBV6-3	NA	TRBJ1-4	TRBD1	CASGPGQTINEKLFF	TGTGCCAGCGGCCCGGGACAGACCATTAATGAAAAACTGTTTTTT
TRBV5-8	NA	TRBJ2-6	NA	CASSFGQGLSGANVLTF	TGTGCCAGCAGCTTTGGGCAGGGCCTCTCTGGGGCCAACGTCCTGACTTTC
TRBV5-4	NA	TRBJ1-1	NA	CASSFTGNLNTEAFF	TGTGCCAGCAGCTTTACAGGGAATTTGAACACTGAAGCTTTCTTT
TRBV4-1	NA	TRBJ2-1	NA	CASSQGYDEQFF	TGCGCCAGCAGCCAAGGGTACGATGAGCAGTTCTTC
TRBV27	NA	TRBJ1-5	NA	CASKGEYRPQHF	TGTGCCAGCAAGGGGGAATATAGGCCCCAGCATTTT
TRBV4-3	NA	TRBJ2-5	TRBD1	CASSQDRGFQETQYF	TGCGCCAGCAGCCAAGACAGGGGGTTCCAAGAGACCCAGTACTTC
TRBV10-3	NA	TRBJ2-5	NA	CAISAGRETQYF	TGTGCCATCAGTGCGGGACGGGAGACCCAGTACTTC
TRBV7-2	NA	TRBJ2-5	NA	CASSLPRPAPQETQYF	TGTGCCAGCAGCTTGCCCCGACCAGCGCCTCAAGAGACCCAGTACTTC
TRBV9	NA	TRBJ2-3	NA	CASSSLVGSIIDTQYF	TGTGCCAGCAGCTCACTAGTAGGGAGTATCATAGATACGCAGTATTTT
TRBV19	NA	TRBJ2-1	TRBD2	CASSIAGNLYNEQFF	TGTGCCAGTAGCATAGCGGGAAACCTTTACAATGAGCAGTTCTTC
TRBV6-2/TRBV6-3	many	TRBJ1-1	NA	CASSLKGVGNTEAFF	TGTGCCAGCAGCTTAAAGGGGGTGGGAAACACTGAAGCTTTCTTT
TRBV7-2	once	TRBJ1-2	TRBD1	CASSFRQGDGYTF	TGTGCCAGCAGCTTCCGACAGGGGGATGGCTACACCTTC
TRBV30	NA	TRBJ1-1	NA	CAWSVQLNTEAFF	TGTGCCTGGAGTGTACAATTGAACACTGAAGCTTTCTTT
TRBV4-3	NA	TRBJ1-2	TRBD1	CASSQDLGQALHGYTF	TGCGCCAGCAGCCAAGATTTGGGACAGGCTCTCCATGGCTACACCTTC
TRBV30	once	TRBJ1-2	NA	CAWSVPADDYGYTF	TGTGCCTGGAGTGTACCGGCAGATGACTATGGCTACACCTTC
TRBV7-3	once	TRBJ2-1	NA	CASSFGGWQFF	TGTGCCAGCAGCTTCGGAGGGTGGCAGTTCTTC
TRBV6-5	few	TRBJ2-7	TRBD1	CASTEGQGRDEQYF	TGTGCCAGCACCGAGGGACAGGGCAGGGACGAGCAGTACTTC
TRBV27	NA	TRBJ2-7	TRBD2	CASRTSSGGRDRYEQYF	TGTGCCAGCCGAACCTCATCAGGAGGGAGGGATAGGTACGAGCAGTACTTC
TRBV5-1	NA	TRBJ1-2	TRBD1	CASSSEGQGPGGYTF	TGCGCCAGCAGCTCGGAAGGACAGGGGCCCGGCGGCTACACCTTC
TRBV19	NA	TRBJ2-7	TRBD2	CASSDAGTSGSYEQYF	TGTGCCAGTAGTGATGCCGGGACTAGCGGGAGTTACGAGCAGTACTTC
TRBV13	NA	TRBJ2-1	NA	CASSWEPPGDNEQFF	TGTGCCAGCAGCTGGGAGCCCCCCGGTGACAATGAGCAGTTCTTC
TRBV6-6	NA	TRBJ2-7	TRBD1	CASSNPGQGSEQYF	TGTGCCAGCAGTAATCCGGGACAGGGTTCCGAGCAGTACTTC
TRBV11-1	NA	TRBJ1-1	NA	CASSLRQITEAFF	TGTGCCAGCAGCCTCCGTCAGATCACTGAAGCTTTCTTT
TRBV20-1	once	TRBJ1-4	NA	CSARSYEKLFF	TGCAGTGCTAGGTCCTATGAAAAACTGTTTTTT
TRBV10-3	NA	TRBJ1-6	TRBD1	CAISELTGVSSPLHF	TGTGCCATCAGTGAATTGACAGGGGTCTCTTCACCCCTCCACTTT
TRBV11-3	NA	TRBJ2-3	NA	CASSPTETGALGTQYF	TGTGCCAGCAGCCCGACAGAAACCGGGGCTTTGGGGACGCAGTATTTT
TRBV7-9	NA	TRBJ2-1	TRBD2	CASRLTSGRTDEQFF	TGTGCCAGTCGGCTAACTAGCGGGAGGACGGATGAGCAGTTCTTC
TRBV5-4	NA	TRBJ2-1	TRBD1	CASTQGTGARDEQFF	TGTGCCAGCACCCAGGGGACAGGGGCTCGAGATGAGCAGTTCTTC
TRBV6-1	NA	TRBJ2-3	TRBD2	CASSETSGSSDTQYF	TGTGCCAGCAGTGAGACTAGCGGGAGTTCAGATACGCAGTATTTT
TRBV2	NA	TRBJ2-1	TRBD2	CASKLAGEEQFF	TGTGCCAGCAAGCTAGCGGGAGAGGAGCAGTTCTTC
TRBV5-6	NA	TRBJ1-5	TRBD1	CASSFGQVYNQPQHF	TGTGCCAGCAGCTTTGGACAGGTATACAATCAGCCCCAGCATTTT
TRBV7-7	NA	TRBJ1-3	NA	CASSLEAPGAGNTIYF	TGTGCCAGCAGCTTAGAGGCCCCGGGAGCTGGAAACACCATATATTTT
TRBV18	once	TRBJ1-5	TRBD1	CASSPPGQDQPQHF	TGTGCCAGCTCACCACCGGGACAGGATCAGCCCCAGCATTTT
TRBV4-1	NA	TRBJ2-1	NA	CASSQVELSSYNEQFF	TGCGCCAGCAGCCAAGTTGAGCTGAGCTCCTACAATGAGCAGTTCTTC
TRBV4-3	NA	TRBJ2-7	NA	CASSQSTGYEQYF	TGCGCCAGCAGCCAAAGTACAGGCTACGAGCAGTACTTC
TRBV6-1	NA	TRBJ1-1	NA	CASSEAGRGGTEAFF	TGTGCCAGCAGTGAAGCGGGCAGGGGAGGCACTGAAGCTTTCTTT
TRBV5-8	NA	TRBJ2-5	TRBD1	CASSLALRGRETQYF	TGTGCCAGCAGCTTGGCCCTAAGGGGGCGTGAGACCCAGTACTTC
TRBV6-5	NA	TRBJ1-5	NA	CATLEGTFNQPQHF	TGTGCCACTCTCGAGGGGACATTTAATCAGCCCCAGCATTTT
TRBV30	NA	TRBJ2-4	TRBD2	CAGSGRREAKNIQYF	TGTGCCGGGTCCGGGAGGAGGGAAGCCAAAAACATTCAGTACTTC
TRBV7-6	once	TRBJ2-5	NA	CASSLDLRVQETQYF	TGTGCCAGCAGCTTAGATCTCAGGGTACAAGAGACCCAGTACTTC
TRBV2	NA	TRBJ2-7	TRBD2	CASRGGSRTSGRHEQYF	TGTGCCAGCAGGGGAGGGTCAAGGACTAGCGGGAGGCACGAGCAGTACTTC
TRBV6-2/TRBV6-3	NA	TRBJ2-2	NA	CASSYMGTGELFF	TGTGCCAGCAGTTACATGGGCACCGGGGAGCTGTTTTTT
TRBV11-2	once	TRBJ1-1	NA	CASSLSFEFEAFF	TGTGCCAGCAGCTTAAGTTTCGAGTTTGAAGCTTTCTTT
TRBV6-5	NA	TRBJ1-1	NA	CASSYWAGRKTEAFF	TGTGCCAGCAGTTACTGGGCGGGACGGAAAACTGAAGCTTTCTTT
TRBV9	NA	TRBJ1-2	NA	CASSANRGSGYTF	TGTGCCAGCAGCGCAAATCGGGGGAGTGGCTACACCTTC
TRBV7-6	NA	TRBJ2-7	TRBD2	CASSLGTSEHYEQYF	TGTGCCAGCAGCCTTGGGACTAGCGAGCACTACGAGCAGTACTTC
TRBV7-9	once	TRBJ1-3	TRBD1	CASVGQGAGNTIYF	TGTGCCAGCGTAGGACAGGGCGCTGGAAACACCATATATTTT
TRBV7-2	NA	TRBJ2-7	TRBD2	CASSLASSGRDEQYF	TGTGCCAGCAGCTTAGCGTCTAGCGGGAGAGACGAGCAGTACTTC
TRBV5-8	few	TRBJ2-5	TRBD2	CASSPWTSGDQETQYF	TGTGCCAGCAGCCCATGGACTAGCGGGGACCAAGAGACCCAGTACTTC
TRBV30	NA	TRBJ1-2	TRBD1	CAWSVDRGLGYTF	TGTGCCTGGAGTGTCGACAGGGGGCTCGGCTACACCTTC
TRBV7-2	NA	TRBJ2-7	NA	CASSLGASYEQYF	TGTGCCAGCAGCTTAGGGGCCTCCTACGAGCAGTACTTC
TRBV5-1	NA	TRBJ2-1	NA	CASSLASRREHVGSYNEQFF	TGCGCCAGCAGCTTGGCCTCTCGCCGGGAGCATGTAGGCTCCTACAATGAGCAGTTCTTC
TRBV7-9	NA	TRBJ1-4	TRBD1	CASSDDPGTGQEKLFF	TGTGCCAGCAGCGACGACCCCGGGACAGGGCAGGAAAAACTGTTTTTT
TRBV4-2	NA	TRBJ1-3	NA	CASSISTVPGNTIYF	TGTGCCAGCAGCATTTCGACAGTCCCTGGAAACACCATATATTTT